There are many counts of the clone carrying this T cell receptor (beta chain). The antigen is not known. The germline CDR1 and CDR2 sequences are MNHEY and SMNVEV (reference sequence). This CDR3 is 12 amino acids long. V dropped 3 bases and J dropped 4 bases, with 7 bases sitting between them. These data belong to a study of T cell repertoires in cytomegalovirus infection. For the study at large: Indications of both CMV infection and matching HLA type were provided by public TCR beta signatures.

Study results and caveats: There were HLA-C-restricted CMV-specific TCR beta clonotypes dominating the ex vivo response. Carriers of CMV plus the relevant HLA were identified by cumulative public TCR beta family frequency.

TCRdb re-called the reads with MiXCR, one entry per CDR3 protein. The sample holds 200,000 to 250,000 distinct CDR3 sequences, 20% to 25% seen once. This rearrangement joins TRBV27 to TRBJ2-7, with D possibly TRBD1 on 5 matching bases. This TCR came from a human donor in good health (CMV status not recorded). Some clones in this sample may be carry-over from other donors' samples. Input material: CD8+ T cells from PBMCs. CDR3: CASSFSGYEQYF. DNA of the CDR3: TGTGCCAGCAGTTTCTCAGGGTACGAGCAGTACTTC.